Sequencing of this T cell receptor beta chain was carried out in a study of blood T cell repertoires in COVID-19. For the study at large: The United States, Italy and Spain supplied acute and convalescent COVID-19 samples.

Per the original data handling: Reference gene primers were amplified, and this amplification served to estimate nucleated cell counts. Clones were read by immunoSEQ multiplex PCR, and TCRdb kept only the in-frame ones, dropping some. V, J and clone size are taken as reported in that table, and D and trimming were inferred from the DNA itself. The top ten clones hold around 3.1% of a sample with a few hundred thousand clones, around nine tenths of them seen once. With 2 bases clipped from V and 5 bases from J, the junction kept 8 bases outside the gene matches. The CDR3 is 14 residues long. Germline values: CDR1 GTSNPN, CDR2 SVGIG (reference sequence).

The TCR was taken from a man in his 60s with acute or convalescent COVID-19. Sequencing was carried out using peripheral blood. The V call is TRBV30, the J call TRBJ1-2; 7 nucleotides align to TRBD1. CDR3 DNA: TGTGCCTGGAGTCCGACAGGGAAAGCGTATGGCTACACCTTC. It encodes CAWSPTGKAYGYTF.